This TCR beta chain emerged from a study of shared clonotypes between healthy human individuals. The study's findings and limits: Rarefaction demonstrated incomplete sorted-subset sequencing despite large depth.

A remark on this clone: What it recognizes is unknown.

Germline V gene sequence: CDR1 MDHEN, CDR2 SYDVKM. The CDR3 length is 16 residues. V was clipped by 6 bases and J by 3 bases, with 15 bases between them. Here immunoSEQ multiplex PCR was the method, and the copy in TCRdb shows in-frame clones only, minus some. This sample yields about 2.4 million clones, of which 93% are seen a single time; approximately 0.35% belongs to the top ten. What was sequenced was naive CD4+ T cells from PBMCs. As for subset: CD45RA+ positively selected. The rearrangement links TRBV28 to TRBJ1-6; D gene ambiguous. This clonotype was obtained from a man between 18 and 35 years old in good health. Some clones in this sample may be carry-over from other donors' samples. Here the CDR3 DNA reads TGTGCCAGCAGCTCCCCGACACTATACTATAATTCACCCCTCCACTTT. This translates into CASSSPTLYYNSPLHF. Together with reference TRBV28 and TRBJ1-6, the CDR3 gives the full variable domain: DVKVTQSSRYLVKRTGEKVFLECVQDMDHENMFWYRQDPGLGLRLIYFSYDVKMKEKGDIPEGYSVSREKKERFSLILESASTNQTSMYLCASSSPTLYYNSPLHFGNGTRLTVT.